The source of this TCR beta chain is a study of blood T cells in healthy people across ages. Study overall: The capture of about one barcoded beta molecule per two T cells was achieved by template switching.

V lost 3 bases and J 5 bases, leaving 19 bases between the germline ends. This CDR3 contains 16 residues. The germline gives CDR1 KGHSH, CDR2 LQKENI. General observations from the study: Greater diversity and more naive CD4+ cells were seen in long-lived donors than in aged donors.

Concerning this clonotype itself: What it binds is unknown.

They isolated at least 7 million PBMCs from each sample. The authors ran a second PCR of about 7 to 12 cycles using a sample-barcoded 5' primer and a J-beta primer mix. Via MiXCR, TCRdb re-called the 5' RACE reads, giving one row per CDR3 protein. The data contain about 1.6 million distinct CDR3 sequences, about 35% of them seen just once; the ten biggest clones take up about 11%. The sequenced material came from blood. The source is a woman aged 25 to 45 in good health. The chain joins TRBV18 to TRBJ2-5; D perhaps matches TRBD2 (5 bases). CDR3: CASSPPLSSFQETQYF. The CDR3, as DNA: TGTGCCAGCTCACCGCCCCTTTCTAGCTTTCAGGAGACCCAGTACTTC.